These T cell receptor beta chains were read from a single sample in a study of cytomegalovirus exposure and HLA in healthy donors. Repertoires were generated with immunoSEQ multiplex PCR, while TCRdb's copy carries only in-frame clones and drops some. Its table lists almost 45,000 clones. The specimen sequenced was PBMCs. The receptors were gathered from a male donor in good health and CMV-seronegative. The CDR3 runs from the conserved cysteine through the conserved F or W. The D gene is left open where the match is weak.

v_gene,j_gene,d_gene,CDR3aa,CDR3nt
TRBV4-1,TRBJ2-7,-,CASSQVLSVSSYEQYF,TGCGCCAGCAGCCAAGTGCTCAGCGTGAGCTCCTACGAGCAGTACTTC
TRBV7-3,TRBJ2-3,-,CASSPRGGIADTQYF,TGTGCCAGCAGCCCGCGCGGAGGGATCGCAGATACGCAGTATTTT
TRBV4-3,TRBJ2-5,TRBD2,CASSLNLAGGPGETQYF,TGCGCCAGCAGCCTCAACTTAGCGGGAGGGCCCGGGGAGACCCAGTACTTC
TRBV6-1,TRBJ1-2,-,CASSVGTNYGYTF,TGTGCCAGCAGTGTTGGCACTAACTATGGCTACACCTTC
TRBV29-1,TRBJ1-1,TRBD1,CSVEDRGTVNTEAFF,TGCAGCGTTGAAGATCGAGGGACAGTGAACACTGAAGCTTTCTTT
TRBV2,TRBJ2-1,-,CASSEALGSLEQFF,TGTGCCAGCAGTGAAGCGCTCGGGTCGCTTGAGCAGTTCTTC
TRBV28,TRBJ2-7,TRBD1,CASSLPGTGAYEQYF,TGTGCCAGCAGTTTACCCGGGACAGGGGCTTACGAGCAGTACTTC
TRBV27,TRBJ1-2,-,CASRRDNYGYTF,TGTGCCAGCCGCCGGGATAACTATGGCTACACCTTC
TRBV5-4,TRBJ2-3,-,CASSSGGLRLTDTQYF,TGTGCCAGCAGCTCCGGGGGACTCCGTCTCACAGATACGCAGTATTTT
TRBV7-8,TRBJ2-1,TRBD2,CASSLSGGAGGFHEQFF,TGTGCCAGCAGCTTGAGTGGCGGAGCGGGAGGATTCCATGAGCAGTTCTTC
TRBV9,TRBJ2-7,-,CASRDGSSYEQYF,TGTGCCAGCAGGGACGGGAGCTCCTACGAGCAGTACTTC
TRBV11-2,TRBJ2-5,TRBD1,CASSLGTGGETQYF,TGTGCCAGCAGCTTAGGGACAGGGGGAGAGACCCAGTACTTC
TRBV20-1,TRBJ2-1,TRBD2,CSASFDREGFF,TGCAGTGCTAGTTTTGATAGGGAGGGGTTCTTC
TRBV5-1,TRBJ2-1,TRBD2,CASSVTSGGNNEQFF,TGCGCCAGCAGCGTGACTAGCGGGGGGAACAATGAGCAGTTCTTC
TRBV7-3,TRBJ1-1,-,CASSLHRNTEAFF,TGTGCCAGCAGCTTGCACAGGAACACTGAAGCTTTCTTT
TRBV5-6,TRBJ2-7,TRBD2,CASSPWTSGWAYEQYF,TGTGCCAGCAGCCCATGGACTAGCGGGTGGGCCTACGAGCAGTACTTC